These T cell receptor beta chains were read from a single sample in a study of Graves' ophthalmopathy and Graves' hyperthyroidism. TCRdb passed the multiplex PCR reads through MiXCR, listing each CDR3 protein once. The sample lists approximately 380,000 distinct CDR3 sequences; around 21% were seen once. The sample taken for sequencing was peripheral blood. Receptors originate from a woman between 18 and 29 years old with stable Graves' hyperthyroidism. CDR3s include the opening cysteine and the closing phenylalanine or tryptophan. The D gene is left open where the match is weak. Clone size appears in some rows only: once, few, many, or a class for an expanded clone.

CDR3 DNA | CDR3 protein | J gene | D gene | V gene | clone size
TGTGCCAGCACCCGGGGACTCCTGAACACCGGGGAGCTGTTTTTT | CASTRGLLNTGELFF | TRBJ2-2 | - | TRBV6-1 | many
TGTGCCAGCAGCTTCGGGACAGGGAACAAAGCTTTCTTT | CASSFGTGNKAFF | TRBJ1-1 | TRBD1 | TRBV5-5 | many
TGTGCCAGCAGCTTAGCAGGGATGGTGTCACCCCTCCACTTT | CASSLAGMVSPLHF | TRBJ1-6 | - | TRBV7-9 | many
TGCGCCAGCAGCTCAACTCGAGACGAGCAGTACTTC | CASSSTRDEQYF | TRBJ2-7 | - | TRBV5-1 | many
TGTGCCAGCAGTTACGACCCCGGGGGTAGCGACGAGCAGTACTTC | CASSYDPGGSDEQYF | TRBJ2-7 | - | TRBV6-5 | many
TGTGCCAGCACTAATACCCTAGCGGGGGGTCAAGAGACCCAGTACTTC | CASTNTLAGGQETQYF | TRBJ2-5 | TRBD2 | TRBV6-2/TRBV6-3 | few
TGCAGTGCCCGGGGAGGCGGGAAAGAAGAGACCCAGTACTTC | CSARGGGKEETQYF | TRBJ2-5 | - | TRBV20-1 | many
TGTGCCAGCAGCCCCCCACGGGGCAGATCATCAGAGACCCAGTACTTC | CASSPPRGRSSETQYF | TRBJ2-5 | - | TRBV7-2 | many
TGCAGTGCAAGCAGGGTTTGGGGTCAGCCCCAGCATTTT | CSASRVWGQPQHF | TRBJ1-5 | - | TRBV20-1 | many
TGTGCCAGCACCTTTAGAGGGGGACAGGGGGCTTCGAACACCGGGGAGCTGTTTTTT | CASTFRGGQGASNTGELFF | TRBJ2-2 | TRBD1 | TRBV27 | many
TGCGCCAGCAGATCTAGCGGGAGAGAACAGTACTTC | CASRSSGREQYF | TRBJ2-7 | TRBD2 | TRBV5-1 | many
TGTGCCACCAGCAGAGATCTGGGAAGAGGTCAGCCCCAGCATTTT | CATSRDLGRGQPQHF | TRBJ1-5 | - | TRBV15 | many
TGCAGCGTTGAATTTACAGGGGCTGAAGCTTTCTTT | CSVEFTGAEAFF | TRBJ1-1 | TRBD1 | TRBV29-1 | many
TGTGCCAGCAGCGACCCGGGACACTTGTACGAGCAGTACTTC | CASSDPGHLYEQYF | TRBJ2-7 | - | TRBV3-1 | many
TGTGCCAGCAGCTTGGCGGGACGGGGCATCCAGCCTTATGGCTACACCTTC | CASSLAGRGIQPYGYTF | TRBJ1-2 | - | TRBV5-4 | many
TGTGCCAGCAGTTATCTATCTCGGGACAGGGATGAGACCCAGTACTTC | CASSYLSRDRDETQYF | TRBJ2-5 | TRBD1 | TRBV28 | -
TGTGCCACCAGCAGAGCGCCCACGGACCGCGAGCAGTACTTC | CATSRAPTDREQYF | TRBJ2-7 | - | TRBV15 | many
TGTGCCAGCAGCGTAGCTGGGGGCAGCCGAAACTCTGGAAACACCATATATTTT | CASSVAGGSRNSGNTIYF | TRBJ1-3 | - | TRBV9 | many
TGTGCCAGCAGGGGCTCTGGAAACACCATATATTTT | CASRGSGNTIYF | TRBJ1-3 | - | TRBV6-5 | many
TGTGCCAGCAGTGGATCTAGGGGGGTCCGGATGAACACTGAAGCTTTCTTT | CASSGSRGVRMNTEAFF | TRBJ1-1 | - | TRBV6-1 | many
TGTGCCAGCAGCCCGTCTACAGGGAGAGGATACGAGCAGTACTTC | CASSPSTGRGYEQYF | TRBJ2-7 | - | TRBV7-9 | -
TGCGCCAGCAGCCCCACCCCCCCCATTACGACTGAAGCTTTCTTT | CASSPTPPITTEAFF | TRBJ1-1 | - | TRBV5-1 | many
TGTGCCAGCGGGCCCGGACAGGGAAGGGATGAGACCCAGTACTTC | CASGPGQGRDETQYF | TRBJ2-5 | TRBD1 | TRBV28 | -
TGTGCCACCAGTAAAGGGGTGAACACTGAAGCTTTCTTT | CATSKGVNTEAFF | TRBJ1-1 | - | TRBV24-1 | many
TGCAGTGCTAGAGATAGAAGGACAGGGGGGTTAACGAACTATGGCTACACCTTC | CSARDRRTGGLTNYGYTF | TRBJ1-2 | TRBD1 | TRBV20-1 | many
TGTGCCAGCTGGGGCAACTACTATGGCTACACCTTC | CASWGNYYGYTF | TRBJ1-2 | - | TRBV28 | -
TGTGCCAGCAGTGAAAGGGACAGATCTACGCCCCAGCATTTT | CASSERDRSTPQHF | TRBJ1-5 | TRBD1 | TRBV6-1 | few
TGTGCCACCAGTGATCCCCGCGAATGGCGGACAGGGAAGAACACCGGGGAGCTGTTTTTT | CATSDPREWRTGKNTGELFF | TRBJ2-2 | TRBD1 | TRBV24-1 | -
TGCAGTGCTAGAGCCAGAGTGACGGGAGGGCAAGAGACCCAGTACTTC | CSARARVTGGQETQYF | TRBJ2-5 | TRBD2 | TRBV20-1 | -
TGTGCCACCAGTGATTTTACTGGGGCTCCACATCAAGAGACCCAGTACTTC | CATSDFTGAPHQETQYF | TRBJ2-5 | - | TRBV24-1 | -
TGTGCCAGCAGCTCCGGACTGATCGAGCAGTACTTC | CASSSGLIEQYF | TRBJ2-7 | - | TRBV11-1 | few
TGTGCCAGCAGTGAATGGGAGGGAACCTACGAGCAGTACTTC | CASSEWEGTYEQYF | TRBJ2-7 | TRBD2 | TRBV6-1 | -
TGTGCCAGCAGCCCCACGTATACAGACTATAGCTCCTACGAGCAGTACTTC | CASSPTYTDYSSYEQYF | TRBJ2-7 | - | TRBV7-8 | many
TGTGCCAGCAGCTTATCGGTGTTAGCTAACACCGGGGAGCTGTTTTTT | CASSLSVLANTGELFF | TRBJ2-2 | - | TRBV7-3 | many
TGTGCCAGCAGCTTCTCACCCAACAGGCACCGGGACTATGGCTACACCTTC | CASSFSPNRHRDYGYTF | TRBJ1-2 | - | TRBV11-2 | -
TGTTTATCCACCGCCTCGCTGAACACTGAAGCTTTCTTT | CLSTASLNTEAFF | TRBJ1-1 | - | TRBV28 | many
TGCAGTGCTAGAGATACACAAACCAATTCACCCCTCCACTTT | CSARDTQTNSPLHF | TRBJ1-6 | - | TRBV20-1 | many
TGTGCCAGCAGTTACTCGGGAGTGGGCGAGCAGTACTTC | CASSYSGVGEQYF | TRBJ2-7 | - | TRBV6-5 | -
TGTGCCAGCAGCCCCGGAGTGGCTTCGGGGTACCAAGAGACCCAGTACTTC | CASSPGVASGYQETQYF | TRBJ2-5 | - | TRBV11-3 | many
TGTGCCAGCCCACCACGATCCCCGGGACTAGCCAAAAACATTCAGTACTTC | CASPPRSPGLAKNIQYF | TRBJ2-4 | - | TRBV27 | many
TGCGCCATCGACGGGACGGTTGGTTATGGCTACACCTTC | CAIDGTVGYGYTF | TRBJ1-2 | - | TRBV5-1 | many
TGTGCCAGCAGTTACTGGGCAGGGGGCAAAGCTAACTATGGCTACACCTTC | CASSYWAGGKANYGYTF | TRBJ1-2 | TRBD1 | TRBV6-5 | many
TGTGCCAGCAGTGTAGTGCGGGGACAGGGGGAGACTGAAGCTTTCTTT | CASSVVRGQGETEAFF | TRBJ1-1 | TRBD1 | TRBV25-1 | many
TGCAGTGCTCTCCATTTCGGGACTGAGACCCAGTACTTC | CSALHFGTETQYF | TRBJ2-5 | - | TRBV20-1 | many
TGTGCCAGCACAAAAGCGGGAGGGGGCTACGAGCAGTACTTC | CASTKAGGGYEQYF | TRBJ2-7 | TRBD2 | TRBV2 | many
TGTGCTAGTGGTTTGATCGGCAGGGCGAATGGCTACACCTTC | CASGLIGRANGYTF | TRBJ1-2 | - | TRBV12-5 | -
TGCAGCGTTGCACACATCTATGGCTACACCTTC | CSVAHIYGYTF | TRBJ1-2 | - | TRBV29-1 | many
TGTGCCATCAGTGAGTCACAGGGTACTGAAGCTTTCTTT | CAISESQGTEAFF | TRBJ1-1 | - | TRBV10-3 | many
TGTGCCAGCAGCTTGACAGGGCGCACCGGGGAGCTGTTTTTT | CASSLTGRTGELFF | TRBJ2-2 | TRBD1 | TRBV11-1 | many
TGTGCCTGGACTCACGACAGGGGCTACGAGCAGTACTTC | CAWTHDRGYEQYF | TRBJ2-7 | TRBD1 | TRBV30 | many
TGTGCCAGCAGCCCCACCTTAGGGGGCGGGGAAGGTTTCTACACCTTC | CASSPTLGGGEGFYTF | TRBJ1-2 | TRBD1 | TRBV11-1 | few